A selection of T cell receptor beta chains follows, all from one sample in a study of T cell responses to AZD1222 COVID-19 vaccine. Data came from immunoSEQ multiplex PCR; TCRdb stores just in-frame clones and leaves some out. The sample carries fewer than 85,000 clones, 88% recorded once. This material consisted of peripheral blood, taken on day 0 of AZD1222 vaccination. These receptors all stem from an adult in good health. The CDR3 runs from the conserved cysteine through the conserved F or W. The D gene is left open where the match is weak. A clone size is listed for some rows: how often the clone was seen (once, few, many), or a class if it is expanded.

j_gene,v_gene,abundance,d_gene,CDR3nt,CDR3aa
TRBJ2-7,TRBV4-2,NA,NA,TGTGCCAGCAGCCCCGGGGGCCCTTACGAGCAGTACTTC,CASSPGGPYEQYF
TRBJ1-2,TRBV5-8,once,TRBD1,TGTGCCAGCAGACCGGGACAGGGGGCGCATGGCTACACCTTC,CASRPGQGAHGYTF
TRBJ2-7,TRBV6-1,NA,NA,TGTGCCAGCAGTGAAAGGTGGTACCCATATTCCCGCTCCGAGCAGTACTTC,CASSERWYPYSRSEQYF
TRBJ2-7,TRBV4-1,NA,NA,TGCGCCAGCAGCCAAGAGGGACACCTCTGGGAGCAGTACTTC,CASSQEGHLWEQYF
TRBJ1-4,TRBV30,NA,NA,TGTGCCTGGAGTGAATGGACAGCGACTAATGAAAAACTGTTTTTT,CAWSEWTATNEKLFF
TRBJ1-5,TRBV7-9,once,NA,TGTGCCAGCAGCGCCGTACAGGGTGACCAGCCCCAGCATTTT,CASSAVQGDQPQHF
TRBJ2-2,TRBV9,NA,NA,TGTGCCAGCGACAGGATAGGCGGGGAGCTGTTTTTT,CASDRIGGELFF
TRBJ2-7,TRBV5-8,once,TRBD1,TGTGCCAGCAGCTCGGGATGGGACAGGGCCTACGAGCAGTACTTC,CASSSGWDRAYEQYF
TRBJ2-3,TRBV3-1/TRBV3-2,NA,NA,TGTGCCAGCAGCCAAGTTAAAAGTCGGGCGCAGTATTTT,CASSQVKSRAQYF
TRBJ2-7,TRBV2,few,TRBD2,TGTGCCAGCCTGGGACTAGGCTCAGCCGAGCAGTACTTC,CASLGLGSAEQYF
TRBJ1-6,TRBV18,NA,NA,TGTGCCAGCTCTCTTAACGCAGATTCACCCCTCCACTTT,CASSLNADSPLHF
TRBJ1-1,TRBV19,NA,NA,TGTGCCAGTAGTATCGGCCCTGGGGGGGGCGCCCCGAGTACTGAAGCTTTCTTT,CASSIGPGGGAPSTEAFF
TRBJ2-1,TRBV7-6,NA,TRBD2,TGTGCCAGCAACCCGGGACTAGCGGGAGATAATGAGCAGTTCTTC,CASNPGLAGDNEQFF
TRBJ1-5,TRBV7-6,once,NA,TGTGCCAGCAGCTTAGGAGGGTACGGGAGCAATCAGCCCCAGCATTTT,CASSLGGYGSNQPQHF
TRBJ1-2,TRBV6-5,NA,NA,TGTGCCAGCACGGACGCGGGAGGGCACTATGGCTACACCTTC,CASTDAGGHYGYTF
TRBJ1-4,TRBV19,NA,NA,TGTGCCAGTAGTGAACAGCGGGGAATCAGAGGCGAAAAACTGTTTTTT,CASSEQRGIRGEKLFF
TRBJ2-3,TRBV6-5,NA,NA,TGTGCCAGCACCCCCAGAGGATTCTCCACAGATACGCAGTATTTT,CASTPRGFSTDTQYF
TRBJ1-3,TRBV11-2,NA,NA,TGTGCCAGCAGCTTAGGTGTATCAGGGGCAAACACCATATATTTT,CASSLGVSGANTIYF
TRBJ1-5,TRBV28,NA,NA,TGTGCCAGCAGTCTATCCGGGAGCAATCAGCCCCAGCATTTT,CASSLSGSNQPQHF
TRBJ2-2,TRBV5-1,NA,NA,TGCGCCAGTTCAAAGGACTATAACACCGGGGAGCTGTTTTTT,CASSKDYNTGELFF
TRBJ2-7,TRBV5-5,NA,TRBD1,TGTGCCAGCAGTTATCGGACAGGCGGCGAGCAGTACTTC,CASSYRTGGEQYF
TRBJ2-1,TRBV30,NA,NA,TGTGCCTGGAGGGAGACTTCCTACAATGAGCAGTTCTTC,CAWRETSYNEQFF
TRBJ1-1,TRBV27,NA,NA,TGTGCCAGCCCAGGGGTCGCGGGGGTTAACACTGAAGCTTTCTTT,CASPGVAGVNTEAFF
TRBJ2-2,TRBV21-1,NA,NA,TGTGCCAGCAGGGATAAGGCAGTGACCTCGAACACCGGGGAGCTGTTTTTT,CASRDKAVTSNTGELFF
TRBJ1-6,TRBV28,NA,NA,TGTGCCAGCAGTTCCGCCTCGACCCTCCACTTT,CASSSASTLHF
TRBJ1-4,TRBV27,NA,TRBD1,TGTGCCAGCAGTTTTGGGACAGTCCGCGGTAATGAAAAACTGTTTTTT,CASSFGTVRGNEKLFF
TRBJ2-5,TRBV6-2/TRBV6-3,NA,TRBD2,TGTGCCAGCAGTTACGAGGGACTAGAGGAGACCCAGTACTTC,CASSYEGLEETQYF
TRBJ2-1,TRBV19,NA,TRBD2,TGTGCCAGTAGTATTGCTAGCGGGACCTTTGAGCAGTTCTTC,CASSIASGTFEQFF
TRBJ1-2,TRBV30,NA,TRBD1,TGTGCCTGGAGTCAGGGACAGGAGGCGTCTGGCTACACCTTC,CAWSQGQEASGYTF
TRBJ2-7,TRBV5-6,NA,NA,TGTGCCAGCAGCTTAGGTGGTTCTGACTACGAGCAGTACTTC,CASSLGGSDYEQYF
TRBJ2-7,TRBV10-1,few,TRBD1,TGCGCCAGCAGTCCGACAGGGCTTGGCGAGCAGTACTTC,CASSPTGLGEQYF
TRBJ1-2,TRBV7-8,NA,NA,TGTGCCAGCAGCTTAGCCCGGGGTGATGCAGATAACTATGGCTACACCTTC,CASSLARGDADNYGYTF
TRBJ2-7,TRBV6-5,NA,TRBD2,TGTGCCAGCAGTTGGGGGGGTTCCTACGAGCAGTACTTC,CASSWGGSYEQYF
TRBJ2-3,TRBV7-9,NA,NA,TGTGCCAGCAGCTTAGGACTAGATCTAGGCACAGATACGCAGTATTTT,CASSLGLDLGTDTQYF
TRBJ2-3,TRBV27,NA,NA,TGTGCCAGCAGTTCCCAAGGACTTTCTAGCACAGATACGCAGTATTTT,CASSSQGLSSTDTQYF
TRBJ2-1,TRBV19,NA,NA,TGTGCCAGTAGTATTTCCCTCAGGGGCAATGAGCAGTTCTTC,CASSISLRGNEQFF
TRBJ2-6,TRBV13,NA,NA,TGTGCCAGCAGCTTATTAACAAGGAATCAGGGGCGAGCTGGGGCCAACGTCCTGACTTTC,CASSLLTRNQGRAGANVLTF
TRBJ2-5,TRBV11-2,NA,NA,TGTGCCAGCAGCTTATATGGGGGGATACAAGAGACCCAGTACTTC,CASSLYGGIQETQYF
TRBJ2-3,TRBV28,NA,TRBD2,TGTGCCAGCACCCTAAGCTGGACTAGCGACACAGATACGCAGTATTTT,CASTLSWTSDTDTQYF
TRBJ2-7,TRBV28,medium-sized,TRBD1,TGTGCCAGCAGTACAACCCGACAGGGTCCCTCCTACGAGCAGTACTTC,CASSTTRQGPSYEQYF
TRBJ2-2,TRBV5-1,NA,NA,TGCGCCAGCAGCTTGGGATCCGACAGGACTTTGGGGGAGCTGTTTTTT,CASSLGSDRTLGELFF
TRBJ2-5,TRBV30,NA,NA,TGTGCCTGGAGTGTACTACAGGGCCTCGAAGAGACCCAGTACTTC,CAWSVLQGLEETQYF
TRBJ1-5,TRBV3-1/TRBV3-2,NA,NA,TGTGCCAGCAGCCAAGGCTCAGGGGCCCAGCCCCAGCATTTT,CASSQGSGAQPQHF
TRBJ2-2,TRBV6-6,once,TRBD2,TGTGCCAGCAGTCAGACGGGAGGACCCACCGGGGAGCTGTTTTTT,CASSQTGGPTGELFF
TRBJ1-5,TRBV5-1,once,NA,TGCGCCAGCAGCTTGGTGGGCGGCCAGCCCCAGCATTTT,CASSLVGGQPQHF
TRBJ2-7,TRBV28,NA,NA,TGTGCCAGCAAAGCACCCGGGATACCCTACGAGCAGTACTTC,CASKAPGIPYEQYF
TRBJ1-3,TRBV5-1,NA,NA,TGCGCCAGCAGCTTGGTCCTCGGGGGGGCAGGTGGAAACACCATATATTTT,CASSLVLGGAGGNTIYF
TRBJ2-7,TRBV28,NA,NA,TGTGCCAGCAGCCAAGCTCCAGGGTCCTACGAGCAGTACTTC,CASSQAPGSYEQYF
TRBJ2-2,TRBV7-3,once,NA,TGTGCCAGCAGCTTTCAACGGGACGGGGAGCTGTTTTTT,CASSFQRDGELFF
TRBJ1-1,TRBV6-2/TRBV6-3,NA,NA,TGTGCCAGCAGTTTGAGGACTGAAGCTTTCTTT,CASSLRTEAFF
TRBJ1-2,TRBV9,NA,TRBD1,TGTGCCAGCAGCGCCCAGGGGGGCGGCTACACCTTC,CASSAQGGGYTF
TRBJ2-5,TRBV5-1,NA,NA,TGCGCCAGCAGCTTGGGCAGCGCGCCCTACCAAGAGACCCAGTACTTC,CASSLGSAPYQETQYF
TRBJ2-1,TRBV30,NA,NA,TGTGCCTGGAAGACGGACGCGTACAATGAGCAGTTCTTC,CAWKTDAYNEQFF